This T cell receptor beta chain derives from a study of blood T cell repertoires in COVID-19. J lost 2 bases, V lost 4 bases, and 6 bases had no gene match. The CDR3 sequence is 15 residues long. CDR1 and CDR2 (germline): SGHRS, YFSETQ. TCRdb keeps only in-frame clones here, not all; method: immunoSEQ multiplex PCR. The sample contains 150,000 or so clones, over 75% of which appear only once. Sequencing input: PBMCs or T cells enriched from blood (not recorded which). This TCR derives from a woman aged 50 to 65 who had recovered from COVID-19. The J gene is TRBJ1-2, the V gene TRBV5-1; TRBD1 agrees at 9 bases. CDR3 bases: TGCGCCAGCAGCAGCGGGACAGGGTACAACTATGGCTACACCTTC. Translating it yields CASSSGTGYNYGYTF.